Below, one T cell receptor (beta chain) is given with its context. What it binds is not known. This specimen belongs to a study of cytomegalovirus exposure and HLA in healthy donors. Regarding the study as a whole: Both high specificity and high sensitivity reportedly marked the classifier's diagnosis of cytomegalovirus status. Another analysis was done later, and it associated fewer than 20,000 TCR beta sequences with HLA alleles at 0.05 false discovery rate.

PCR employed 60 Vbeta and 13 Jbeta primers. The data were produced by immunoSEQ multiplex PCR, yet TCRdb's version contains in-frame clones alone and is incomplete. Of around 190,000 clones detected, around 80% appear once; the ten largest clones hold approximately 4.7%. The CDR3 spans 16 residues. The germline V gene has CDR1 ENHRY and CDR2 SYGVKD. V shed 8 bases and J 3 bases; nucleotides not matched to a gene: 11. Sequencing used PBMCs. The chain is built from TRBV10-3 and TRBJ2-2; 8 nucleotides align to TRBD1. This receptor was identified in a woman under 40 in good health and CMV-seropositive. CDR3 sequence (DNA): TGTGCCATCGGCTCGACAGGGGCGACGGACACCGGGGAGCTGTTTTTT. Its protein is CAIGSTGATDTGELFF.